These 10 T cell receptor beta chains share one sample of origin, sequenced in a study of molecular identifiers for immune sequencing clone quantification. TCRdb re-derived calls from the PCR reads in MiXCR, one entry per CDR3 protein. Among some 680,000 distinct CDR3 sequences, roughly 23% were seen once, and the ten largest hold about 0.78%. The sequencing input was naive CD8+ T cells from blood, with Jurkat cell RNA spiked in. Subset described: FACS-sorted CD8+CD4-CCR7+CD45RA+ naive T cells. The receptor source for this set is a human donor in good health. Some libraries in this study had Jurkat cell RNA spiked in.

A word on this clonotype: A much larger clone sits a single nucleotide away, making a read error possible. The CDR3 here is CTSRDRAEEKLFF. The DNA of the CDR3 is TGTACCAGCAGGGACAGGGCGGAAGAAAAACTGTTTTTT. The chain couples TRBV28 to TRBJ1-4; 9 bases are a match to TRBD1. Germline-derived CDR1 and CDR2 are MDHEN and SYDVKM. The CDR3 is 13 residues long.

This clonotype has ten or more counts. The chain links TRBV7-8 to TRBJ2-5; the D gene is possibly TRBD1 (5 bases). In germline, CDR1 is SGHVS, CDR2 FQNEAQ. The CDR3 extends over 16 amino acids. V lost 1 base to trimming and J lost 4 bases, with 16 bases between them. CDR3: CASSLESAGSRETQYF. The CDR3 DNA reads as TGTGCCAGCAGCTTAGAGTCGGCAGGGTCCCGAGAGACCCAGTACTTC.

This clonotype was counted only a few times. The chain carries TRBV6-2 or TRBV6-3 and TRBJ2-2; a possible D gene is TRBD2 (5 bases). This CDR3 has 14 residues. V shed 7 bases and J shed 3 bases, with 12 bases lying between them. Looked up from germline, CDR1 is MNHEY and CDR2 is SVGEGT. Here the CDR3 DNA reads TGTGCCAGCAACGTGTGGGGAGACACCGGGGAGCTGTTTTTT. Its protein is CASNVWGDTGELFF.

This clonotype was seen repeatedly, ten times or more. The rearrangement links TRBV11-2 to TRBJ2-7; D call uncertain. CDR3 length: 11 residues. Germline CDR1 is SGHAT and CDR2 is FQNNGV. Trimming shortened V by 3 bases and J by 4 bases, and 4 bases separated the two germline ends. CDR3: CASSLKYEQYF. The CDR3 DNA is TGTGCCAGCAGCTTGAAGTACGAGCAGTACTTC.

This clonotype showed up many times. The chain couples TRBV2 to TRBJ2-5; perhaps TRBD2 as D (5 bases). There are 12 residues in the CDR3. The V gene lost 8 bases and the J gene lost 5 bases, with 12 bases spanning the gap. CDR1 and CDR2 from the germline V gene are SNHLY and FYNNEI. The CDR3 DNA follows: TGTGCCAGCTCGTATAGCGATGAGACCCAGTACTTC. It yields the protein CASSYSDETQYF. Using reference TRBV2 and TRBJ2-5 for the parts outside the CDR3, the full variable domain is EPEVTQTPSHQVTQMGQEVILRCVPISNHLYFYWYRQILGQKVEFLVSFYNNEISEKSEIFDDQFSVERPDGSNFTLKIRSTKLEDSAMYFCASSYSDETQYFGPGTRLLVL.

On this clonotype: This may arise from a read error, as a much more abundant clone is one base away. The rearrangement uses TRBV30 and TRBJ2-1; D perhaps matches TRBD1 (6 bases). V dropped 7 bases and J dropped 0 bases, with 19 bases sitting between them. Per germline, CDR1 GTSNPN and CDR2 SVGIG (reference sequence). The CDR3 runs to 16 residues. The CDR3 DNA follows: TGTGCCTCGAGACCTACAGGACAGTTCTCCTACAATGAGCAGTTCTTC. Amino acid sequence: CASRPTGQFSYNEQFF.

The CDR3 bases are TGTGCCAGCAGTCCACAAACAGGGCTTAATGAAAAACTGTTTTTT. It encodes CASSPQTGLNEKLFF. This chain connects TRBV2 to TRBJ1-4, with D possibly TRBD1 on 6 matching bases. The CDR3 spans 15 residues. CDR1 and CDR2 from the germline V gene are SNHLY and FYNNEI. V dropped 5 bases and J dropped 4 bases, with 14 bases sitting between them.

Concerning this clonotype itself: A much larger clone sits a single nucleotide away, making a read error possible. The chain couples TRBV7-9 to TRBJ1-6, with 9 bases that match TRBD1. Germline V CDR1 and CDR2: SEHNR, FQNEAQ (reference sequence). The CDR3 runs to 14 residues. The CDR3 nucleotides are TGTGCCAGCAGCTCGGGACAGGGAAGTTCACGCCTCCACTTT. Protein product: CASSSGQGSSRLHF.

The chain combines TRBV19 with TRBJ1-2, with D unclear. V was clipped by 4 bases and J by 2 bases, with 17 bases between them. The CDR3 is made up of 16 amino acids. Germline CDR1 LNHDA, CDR2 SQIVND (reference sequence). The CDR3 sequence is CASSRPTGLVNYGYTF. CDR3 in DNA: TGTGCCAGTAGTAGACCGACGGGGTTGGTAAACTATGGCTACACCTTC.

Turning to this clonotype: This may be a read error, as it is one base from a much larger clone. V gene TRBV7-9 combines with J gene TRBJ2-5, with a weak D call TRBD1 (6 bases). Germline assignment: CDR1 SEHNR and CDR2 FQNEAQ (reference sequence). The CDR3 totals 15 residues. The CDR3 coding sequence is TGTGCCAGCAGCTCTACCCGGGACACGAAAGAGGCCCAGTACTTC. As protein: CASSSTRDTKEAQYF.